Listed below are T cell receptor beta chains from one sample, sequenced in a study of cytomegalovirus exposure and HLA in healthy donors. Data came from immunoSEQ multiplex PCR; TCRdb stores just in-frame clones and leaves some out. The data contain more than 150,000 clones, 70% to 80% of them seen just once; the ten biggest clones take up roughly 1.6%. The sample comprised PBMCs. The source is a man between 18 and 35 years old in good health and CMV-seronegative. Both conserved end residues are part of each CDR3. A D gene is named only where the DNA matches it firmly. Size tells how often a clone was seen (once, few, many) or the class of an expanded clone, and some rows leave it out.

clone_size: -
d_call: TRBD2
j_call: TRBJ2-5
v_call: TRBV7-3
cdr3_aa: CASSLSGTSGSRGETQYF
cdr3_nt: TGTGCCAGCAGCTTAAGTGGGACTAGCGGGAGTCGAGGAGAGACCCAGTACTTC

clone_size: -
d_call: TRBD1
j_call: TRBJ1-4
v_call: TRBV28
cdr3_aa: CASKTGPTNEKLFF
cdr3_nt: TGTGCCAGCAAGACAGGGCCAACTAATGAAAAACTGTTTTTT

clone_size: -
d_call: -
j_call: TRBJ1-2
v_call: TRBV28
cdr3_aa: CASSFWGRGVVGYTF
cdr3_nt: TGTGCCAGCAGTTTTTGGGGCAGGGGAGTGGTGGGCTACACCTTC

clone_size: few
d_call: -
j_call: TRBJ2-4
v_call: TRBV2
cdr3_aa: CASSEIGRETPGDIQYF
cdr3_nt: TGTGCCAGCAGTGAAATTGGGCGTGAGACTCCCGGGGACATTCAGTACTTC

clone_size: -
d_call: TRBD1
j_call: TRBJ2-1
v_call: TRBV6-5
cdr3_aa: CASSYLPSTGSQAVF
cdr3_nt: TGTGCCAGCAGTTACCTACCCTCGACAGGGAGCCAGGCGGTCTTC

clone_size: -
d_call: TRBD1
j_call: TRBJ2-1
v_call: TRBV19
cdr3_aa: CASSITPGQGYNEQFF
cdr3_nt: TGTGCCAGTAGTATTACTCCGGGACAGGGCTACAATGAGCAGTTCTTC

clone_size: -
d_call: TRBD2
j_call: TRBJ2-1
v_call: TRBV6-4
cdr3_aa: CASSDGLAGVNEQFF
cdr3_nt: TGTGCCAGCAGTGACGGCCTAGCGGGAGTCAATGAGCAGTTCTTC

clone_size: -
d_call: -
j_call: TRBJ2-3
v_call: TRBV11-2
cdr3_aa: CASSLSGGTDTQYF
cdr3_nt: TGTGCCAGCAGCCTTAGCGGAGGCACAGATACGCAGTATTTT

clone_size: -
d_call: -
j_call: TRBJ2-7
v_call: TRBV19
cdr3_aa: CASSIGGGGAEEQYF
cdr3_nt: TGTGCCAGTAGTATAGGAGGAGGGGGCGCGGAAGAGCAGTACTTC

clone_size: once
d_call: TRBD1
j_call: TRBJ1-2
v_call: TRBV5-1
cdr3_aa: CASSLVGQGQDYGYTF
cdr3_nt: TGCGCCAGCAGCTTGGTGGGACAGGGGCAAGACTATGGCTACACCTTC

clone_size: few
d_call: -
j_call: TRBJ1-2
v_call: TRBV5-4
cdr3_aa: CASSLGQVYGYTF
cdr3_nt: TGTGCCAGCAGCTTGGGACAGGTCTATGGCTACACCTTC

clone_size: -
d_call: -
j_call: TRBJ2-1
v_call: TRBV18
cdr3_aa: CASLIPLGASEQFF
cdr3_nt: TGTGCCAGCCTGATCCCATTGGGGGCCAGTGAGCAGTTCTTC

clone_size: -
d_call: -
j_call: TRBJ2-3
v_call: TRBV10-2
cdr3_aa: CASRSPGTDTQYF
cdr3_nt: TGCGCCAGCAGATCTCCAGGCACAGATACGCAGTATTTT

clone_size: -
d_call: -
j_call: TRBJ2-7
v_call: TRBV9
cdr3_aa: CASSVRLAPAYEQYF
cdr3_nt: TGTGCCAGCAGCGTAAGGCTAGCGCCGGCCTACGAGCAGTACTTC

clone_size: -
d_call: -
j_call: TRBJ1-2
v_call: TRBV5-1
cdr3_aa: CASSSRQDYGYTF
cdr3_nt: TGCGCCAGCAGCTCCCGACAGGACTATGGCTACACCTTC

clone_size: -
d_call: -
j_call: TRBJ1-6
v_call: TRBV19
cdr3_aa: CASSIGGIHRNSPLHF
cdr3_nt: TGTGCCAGTAGTATCGGGGGTATTCACAGGAATTCACCCCTCCACTTT

clone_size: few
d_call: -
j_call: TRBJ1-5
v_call: TRBV7-9
cdr3_aa: CASSSRDQPQHF
cdr3_nt: TGTGCCAGCAGCTCCAGGGATCAGCCCCAGCATTTT

clone_size: -
d_call: -
j_call: TRBJ2-1
v_call: TRBV9
cdr3_aa: CASSVATGNEQFF
cdr3_nt: TGTGCCAGCAGCGTAGCTACTGGCAATGAGCAGTTCTTC

clone_size: -
d_call: -
j_call: TRBJ2-7
v_call: TRBV6-5
cdr3_aa: CASRTDSTYEQYF
cdr3_nt: TGTGCCAGCAGGACAGACAGCACCTACGAGCAGTACTTC

clone_size: -
d_call: -
j_call: TRBJ2-5
v_call: TRBV5-1
cdr3_aa: CASSPDSETQYF
cdr3_nt: TGCGCCAGCAGCCCGGACTCGGAGACCCAGTACTTC

clone_size: -
d_call: TRBD2
j_call: TRBJ2-3
v_call: TRBV9
cdr3_aa: CASSFTGTRGDTQYF
cdr3_nt: TGTGCCAGCAGCTTTACCGGGACTAGGGGGGATACGCAGTATTTT

clone_size: once
d_call: -
j_call: TRBJ1-6
v_call: TRBV5-5
cdr3_aa: CASNQVNSPLHF
cdr3_nt: TGTGCCAGCAACCAGGTTAATTCACCCCTCCACTTT

clone_size: -
d_call: TRBD2
j_call: TRBJ2-5
v_call: TRBV9
cdr3_aa: CASSPGTSGGETQYF
cdr3_nt: TGTGCCAGCAGCCCCGGGACTAGCGGCGGAGAGACCCAGTACTTC

clone_size: -
d_call: TRBD1
j_call: TRBJ2-2
v_call: TRBV2
cdr3_aa: CASSGQGVPGELFF
cdr3_nt: TGTGCCAGTTCGGGACAGGGAGTCCCCGGGGAGCTGTTTTTT

clone_size: -
d_call: -
j_call: TRBJ1-2
v_call: TRBV29-1
cdr3_aa: CSVSPNRDGYTF
cdr3_nt: TGCAGCGTTTCTCCCAACAGGGACGGCTACACCTTC

clone_size: once
d_call: TRBD2
j_call: TRBJ2-3
v_call: TRBV19
cdr3_aa: CASSSPVAGRADTQYF
cdr3_nt: TGTGCCAGTAGCTCACCAGTAGCGGGAAGGGCAGATACGCAGTATTTT

clone_size: -
d_call: -
j_call: TRBJ2-3
v_call: TRBV19
cdr3_aa: CASSPSLIWSADTQYF
cdr3_nt: TGTGCCAGTAGCCCTTCTCTAATCTGGAGCGCAGATACGCAGTATTTT

clone_size: -
d_call: -
j_call: TRBJ2-1
v_call: TRBV7-9
cdr3_aa: CASSLNRVNEQFF
cdr3_nt: TGTGCCAGCAGCTTAAACAGGGTCAATGAGCAGTTCTTC

clone_size: -
d_call: -
j_call: TRBJ1-2
v_call: TRBV27
cdr3_aa: CASSLWVSGGGYTF
cdr3_nt: TGTGCCAGCAGTTTATGGGTGTCGGGGGGTGGCTACACCTTC

clone_size: -
d_call: TRBD1
j_call: TRBJ2-5
v_call: TRBV10-1
cdr3_aa: CASSERTGKIETQYF
cdr3_nt: TGCGCCAGCAGCGAACGGACAGGGAAGATAGAGACCCAGTACTTC

clone_size: -
d_call: -
j_call: TRBJ2-7
v_call: TRBV28
cdr3_aa: CASSVSAGAPYEQYF
cdr3_nt: TGTGCCAGCAGCGTTTCCGCGGGGGCCCCCTACGAGCAGTACTTC

clone_size: once
d_call: -
j_call: TRBJ1-4
v_call: TRBV9
cdr3_aa: CASSGAGNGNEKLFF
cdr3_nt: TGTGCCAGCAGCGGGGCGGGGAACGGTAATGAAAAACTGTTTTTT

clone_size: -
d_call: -
j_call: TRBJ2-2
v_call: TRBV21-1
cdr3_aa: CASSNWSTGELFF
cdr3_nt: TGTGCCAGCAGCAATTGGAGCACCGGGGAGCTGTTTTTT

clone_size: -
d_call: -
j_call: TRBJ2-3
v_call: TRBV6-4
cdr3_aa: CASSDSGAGAPRDTQYF
cdr3_nt: TGTGCCAGCAGTGACTCAGGGGCGGGGGCCCCACGGGATACGCAGTATTTT

clone_size: few
d_call: -
j_call: TRBJ1-5
v_call: TRBV9
cdr3_aa: CASSVAGEDKNSNQPQHF
cdr3_nt: TGTGCCAGCAGCGTAGCTGGAGAGGACAAGAATAGCAATCAGCCCCAGCATTTT

clone_size: -
d_call: -
j_call: TRBJ2-2
v_call: TRBV9
cdr3_aa: CASSGPTRLDTGELFF
cdr3_nt: TGTGCCAGCAGCGGTCCCACGCGGTTGGACACCGGGGAGCTGTTTTTT

clone_size: -
d_call: TRBD1
j_call: TRBJ2-2
v_call: TRBV28
cdr3_aa: CASRDRGYNGELFF
cdr3_nt: TGTGCCAGCCGGGACAGGGGGTATAACGGGGAGCTGTTTTTT

clone_size: once
d_call: -
j_call: TRBJ1-2
v_call: TRBV28
cdr3_aa: CASSSRGGYTF
cdr3_nt: TGTGCCAGCAGTTCCCGCGGGGGCTACACCTTC

clone_size: -
d_call: TRBD1
j_call: TRBJ1-4
v_call: TRBV4-1
cdr3_aa: CASSQEDRGLANEKLFF
cdr3_nt: TGCGCCAGCAGCCAAGAGGACAGGGGGCTGGCTAATGAAAAACTGTTTTTT

clone_size: -
d_call: -
j_call: TRBJ2-3
v_call: TRBV28
cdr3_aa: CASSLRVTGLLTDTQYF
cdr3_nt: TGTGCCAGCAGTTTACGAGTAACCGGACTACTCACAGATACGCAGTATTTT

clone_size: -
d_call: -
j_call: TRBJ1-1
v_call: TRBV5-1
cdr3_aa: CASSLDVVGSNTEAFF
cdr3_nt: TGCGCCAGCAGCTTGGACGTCGTCGGGTCGAACACTGAAGCTTTCTTT

clone_size: -
d_call: -
j_call: TRBJ2-2
v_call: TRBV19
cdr3_aa: CASNRRDGELFF
cdr3_nt: TGTGCCAGTAATAGGAGGGACGGGGAGCTGTTTTTT

clone_size: -
d_call: -
j_call: TRBJ2-1
v_call: TRBV18
cdr3_aa: CASSIEGEQFF
cdr3_nt: TGTGCCAGCTCAATCGAGGGTGAGCAGTTCTTC

clone_size: -
d_call: TRBD1
j_call: TRBJ1-1
v_call: TRBV19
cdr3_aa: CASSSSPGTGTNTEAFF
cdr3_nt: TGTGCCAGTAGTTCCAGTCCCGGGACAGGGACGAACACTGAAGCTTTCTTT

clone_size: -
d_call: TRBD2
j_call: TRBJ2-5
v_call: TRBV9
cdr3_aa: CASSRAGRIGETQYF
cdr3_nt: TGTGCCAGCAGCAGGGCCGGGAGGATTGGGGAGACCCAGTACTTC

clone_size: -
d_call: -
j_call: TRBJ2-3
v_call: TRBV19
cdr3_aa: CASSSSLGLHLDTQYF
cdr3_nt: TGTGCCAGTAGCTCGTCCCTGGGACTCCACTTAGATACGCAGTATTTT

clone_size: -
d_call: -
j_call: TRBJ2-5
v_call: TRBV7-6
cdr3_aa: CASSLETVQETQYF
cdr3_nt: TGTGCCAGCAGCTTAGAGACAGTTCAAGAGACCCAGTACTTC

clone_size: -
d_call: -
j_call: TRBJ2-2
v_call: TRBV5-1
cdr3_aa: CASSTTVGGSTGELFF
cdr3_nt: TGCGCCAGCAGCACGACAGTTGGGGGGTCCACCGGGGAGCTGTTTTTT

clone_size: -
d_call: TRBD1
j_call: TRBJ1-2
v_call: TRBV30
cdr3_aa: CAWRLTGFGYTF
cdr3_nt: TGTGCCTGGAGGTTGACAGGGTTTGGCTACACCTTC

clone_size: -
d_call: TRBD2
j_call: TRBJ2-3
v_call: TRBV6-1
cdr3_aa: CASKSGLGATDTQYF
cdr3_nt: TGTGCCAGCAAATCGGGACTAGGGGCCACAGATACGCAGTATTTT

clone_size: -
d_call: -
j_call: TRBJ2-5
v_call: TRBV19
cdr3_aa: CASRSIGQGRETQYF
cdr3_nt: TGTGCCAGTAGATCTATTGGGCAGGGCCGGGAGACCCAGTACTTC

clone_size: once
d_call: -
j_call: TRBJ2-7
v_call: TRBV13
cdr3_aa: CASSPRSGYEQYF
cdr3_nt: TGTGCCAGCAGCCCCCGTTCAGGTTACGAGCAGTACTTC

clone_size: -
d_call: -
j_call: TRBJ2-2
v_call: TRBV7-2
cdr3_aa: CASSPDTGELFF
cdr3_nt: TGTGCCAGCAGCCCTGACACCGGGGAGCTGTTTTTT

clone_size: few
d_call: -
j_call: TRBJ2-3
v_call: TRBV12-2
cdr3_aa: CASRSSGGGPDTQYF
cdr3_nt: TGTGCAAGTCGCTCCAGCGGGGGGGGGCCCGATACGCAGTATTTT

clone_size: -
d_call: -
j_call: TRBJ1-1
v_call: TRBV10-1
cdr3_aa: CASSERGMNTEAFF
cdr3_nt: TGCGCCAGCAGTGAGCGGGGAATGAACACTGAAGCTTTCTTT

clone_size: -
d_call: TRBD2
j_call: TRBJ2-7
v_call: TRBV10-1
cdr3_aa: CASSESGRAHEQYF
cdr3_nt: TGCGCCAGCAGTGAGTCGGGGAGGGCCCACGAGCAGTACTTC

clone_size: few
d_call: TRBD1
j_call: TRBJ2-1
v_call: TRBV7-2
cdr3_aa: CASSPRQGAHEQFF
cdr3_nt: TGTGCCAGCAGCCCAAGACAGGGGGCGCATGAGCAGTTCTTC

clone_size: -
d_call: TRBD2
j_call: TRBJ2-7
v_call: TRBV14
cdr3_aa: CASSQLRTSGRDEQYF
cdr3_nt: TGTGCCAGCAGCCAATTACGGACTAGCGGGAGGGACGAGCAGTACTTC